This TCR beta chain came from a study of T cell clonality in common variable immunodeficiency (dated by TCRdb to the mid-2010s). Results and caveats for the whole study, not just this receptor: According to the authors, finding the cause of the higher clonality in CVID would require sequencing the repertoires of T cell subpopulations. TCRbeta clonality was higher in CVID subjects than in healthy controls (t-test p = 0.018), and the increase was most characteristic of about a third of subjects. Differences among patients in the CVID cohort limited the correlations between repertoire features and clinical complications. Even though DNA input was the same, control samples had an average of about 89,000 unique sequences each, compared with some 32,000 in CVID samples. Fewer deletions and N-nucleotide insertions were reportedly observed in CVID TCRbeta sequences, and highly modified clones with 13 or more V deletions were reportedly absent from CVID TCRbeta sequences. CVID subjects shared fewer TCRbeta clones with each other than healthy controls did (p < 0.0001).

For sequencing input, CVID and control samples contributed equivalent amounts of genomic DNA. For every sample, a 60 bp segment covering the rearranged TCRbeta CDR3 region was amplified and then sequenced. The immunoSEQ assay, a bias-corrected multiplex PCR combined with high-throughput sequencing, was used to amplify TCRbeta. As for the original processing: Each unique nucleotide sequence was treated as a clone and annotated with V, D and J genes, copy number and frequency. Sequences were labeled productive if in frame, and non-productive if out of frame or containing stop codons. Clonality was calculated from Shannon's entropy as previously described. Mean CDR3 Kyte-Doolittle hydropathy was derived from the predicted amino acid sequences of productive clones. Using the R hclust function, scaled V gene usage was clustered hierarchically with Manhattan distance and complete linkage. Sharing of clones by CDR3 amino acid sequence was evaluated by resampling 12 repertoires per group over 100 rounds. Repertoires were searched for roughly 70 published EBV-specific and some 240 published CMV-specific TCRbeta sequences. A couple of CVID samples that yielded fewer than 10,000 sequences were excluded from the analysis, so fewer than 45 CVID repertoires were retained. This immuneACCESS table, as held by TCRdb, lists in-frame sequences with V and J called but not all clones. Of the missing ones, under half trace to an unresolved V gene in checked studies; the others have no known cause. V and J calls plus clone size are reproduced from that table; the DNA served to infer D and trimming. The table records some 80,000 clones for this sample, and not one of them appears only once. Together, the top ten hold approximately 0.8% of the sample.

For CDR1 and CDR2, the germline V gene lists SGHDN and FVKESK. The CDR3 starts with the cysteine, ends with the phenylalanine, and has 14 residues. The 33 bases shown cover part of the CDR3, and their frame starts at base 1. The junction shows trimming of 3 bases on V and 0 bases on J, plus 3 bases between the germline ends. Predominantly Caucasian heritage was noted among both the CVID patients and the healthy controls. Heparinized peripheral whole blood samples of about 5 to 8.5 ml were collected from each donor. Genomic DNA from adults with common variable immune deficiency (CVID) and from healthy adult controls was used for sequencing of TCRbeta CDR3 repertoires. A total of around 22 healthy adult volunteers (about twelve female and around ten male; age range roughly 23 to 70 years, mean age about 32) were included in the control group. Diluted blood was subjected to density centrifugation over Hypaque 1077 or Ficoll-Paque for isolation of peripheral blood mononuclear cells. Genomic DNA was extracted from unsorted mononuclear cells by Qiagen column purification or by a centrifugation-based method.

There are many counts of this clone. The target of this receptor is not known. The CDR3 goes on 3 residues after the read ends, and that part is filled in from the germline J gene. The chain links TRBV14 with TRBJ2-6; the D gene assignment is ambiguous. The specimen was peripheral blood mononuclear cells. The receptor was isolated from a person aged 18 to 75 in good health. CDR3 reads: CASSHSSGANVLTF. The sequenced part of the CDR3 DNA is TGTGCCAGCAGCCACAGCTCTGGGGCCAACGTC.